This TCR beta chain originates from a study of OX40 agonist ivuxolimab in advanced cancers. As for the study in general: Ivuxolimab, which is an agonistic anti-OX40 (CD134) antibody, was administered to the patients. Two patients with cutaneous melanoma and one with hepatocellular carcinoma, three in total, showed partial responses. Study-wide findings and caveats: Circulating CD4+ and CD8+ T cells showed clonal expansion by week 6 at 0.1 to 3.0 mg/kg.

Germline assignment: CDR1 SNHLY and CDR2 FYNNEI. The CDR3 covers 14 residues. Trimming shortened V by 5 bases and J by 5 bases, and 13 bases separated the two germline ends. The cohort excluded patients with autoimmune disease history or systemic immunosuppression. As to this clone: Its antigen is unidentified.

Repertoires were generated with immunoSEQ multiplex PCR, while TCRdb's copy carries only in-frame clones and drops some. The profile shows 65,000 to 75,000 clones, roughly 87% of them singletons. The genes are TRBV2 and TRBJ1-5, with D unresolved. This specimen consisted of CD4+ or CD8+ T cells sorted from blood, obtained in a trial of the OX40 agonist ivuxolimab. The source of this sequence is an adult with an advanced solid tumor such as melanoma, head and neck, liver or kidney cancer. The DNA for the CDR3 is TGTGCCAGCAGTTTTACAGCGTTATATCAGCCCCAGCATTTT. Protein product: CASSFTALYQPQHF. The entire variable domain, with the rest obtained from reference TRBV2 and TRBJ1-5, is as follows: EPEVTQTPSHQVTQMGQEVILRCVPISNHLYFYWYRQILGQKVEFLVSFYNNEISEKSEIFDDQFSVERPDGSNFTLKIRSTKLEDSAMYFCASSFTALYQPQHFGDGTRLSIL.